The rows below give T cell receptor beta chains drawn from one sample of a study of graft-versus-host responses after intestinal transplantation. Repertoires were generated with immunoSEQ multiplex PCR, while TCRdb's copy carries only in-frame clones and drops some. The sample holds 23,000 or so clones; 30% to 40% are singletons and the top ten take 9.2%. The material sequenced was alloreactive CD8+ T cells from a mixed lymphocyte reaction culture, taken before intestinal transplant. The origin of the receptors is a human patient who received an intestinal transplant. Each CDR3 is given with its conserved first and last residue. A D gene is named only where the DNA matches it firmly. Size is omitted from some rows. Given values are once, few, many or a class for expanded clones.

TRBJ1-2,NA,TRBV19,NA,TGTGCCAGTAGTATAGATGGGGTTTTGGCCTACTTC,CASSIDGVLAYF
TRBJ2-7,TRBD2,TRBV11-2,few,TGTGCCAGCAGCTTAGAGGCTAGCGGGAGGGCCGGTGAGCAGTACTTC,CASSLEASGRAGEQYF
TRBJ2-5,NA,TRBV5-6,NA,TGTGCCAGCAGCTTTGAGGGGGGCGAGACCCAGTACTTC,CASSFEGGETQYF
TRBJ2-2,TRBD2,TRBV6-1,NA,TGTGCCAGCAGTTATTCAGGAGCGGGGGGGGAGCTGTTTTTT,CASSYSGAGGELFF
TRBJ2-1,NA,TRBV5-1,NA,TGCGCCAGCCGACAGGAGGACTACAATGAGCAGTTCTTC,CASRQEDYNEQFF
TRBJ1-1,NA,TRBV11-2,few,TGTGCCAGCAGCCGGGGGTGGGACACTGAAGCTTTCTTT,CASSRGWDTEAFF
TRBJ1-1,NA,TRBV6-4,medium-sized,TGTGCCAGGCTACATGAAGCTTTCTTT,CARLHEAFF
TRBJ2-5,TRBD2,TRBV7-7,NA,TGTGCCAGCAGCTTGGCGGGGGGGCAAGAGACCCAGTACTTC,CASSLAGGQETQYF
TRBJ1-1,NA,TRBV12-5,NA,TGTGCTAGTGTTCCGGGGAGCACTGAAGCTTTCTTT,CASVPGSTEAFF
TRBJ2-1,NA,TRBV28,NA,TGTGCCAGCAGTTTATCTGTTCTGGGCTCCTACAATGAGCAGTTCTTC,CASSLSVLGSYNEQFF
TRBJ1-4,TRBD1,TRBV4-1,NA,TGCGCCAGCAGCCAGGCTCTCGCGACAGGGGCTAGAAAACTGTTTTTT,CASSQALATGARKLFF
TRBJ2-7,TRBD2,TRBV13,medium-sized,TGTGCCAGCAGCGGGAGCGGGGGTGGGGCCTACGAGCAGTACTTC,CASSGSGGGAYEQYF
TRBJ1-5,NA,TRBV27,medium-sized,TGTGCCAGCAGTTTGGGCGAAAATCAGCCCCAGCATTTT,CASSLGENQPQHF
TRBJ2-7,TRBD1,TRBV4-1,NA,TGCGCCAGCAGCCAAGTATACGGGACAGGGCTGAGCGAGCAGTACTTC,CASSQVYGTGLSEQYF
TRBJ2-3,TRBD2,TRBV4-3,NA,TGCGCCAGCAGCCAAGTAGCAAGCGGGGGGCCAGATACGCAGTATTTT,CASSQVASGGPDTQYF
TRBJ1-6,NA,TRBV11-3,few,TGTGCCAGCAGCTCATCAGGGGAAGCTTCACCCCTCCACTTT,CASSSSGEASPLHF
TRBJ2-7,TRBD1,TRBV19,NA,TGTGCCAGTAGCGCCGGGACAGGGGTCTACGAGCAGTACTTC,CASSAGTGVYEQYF
TRBJ1-1,NA,TRBV11-3,NA,TGTGCCAGCAGCTTTGGGGCTACTGAAGCTTTCTTT,CASSFGATEAFF
TRBJ2-7,TRBD1,TRBV19,NA,TGTGCCAGTAACCTACAGGGGCGCGAGCAGTACTTC,CASNLQGREQYF
TRBJ1-6,TRBD1,TRBV10-3,NA,TGTGCCAGCACAGGGGGCGAAATAAGCTCCTATAATTCACCCCTCCACTTT,CASTGGEISSYNSPLHF
TRBJ2-5,NA,TRBV13,few,TGTGCCAGCAGCTTAGGATCAGGGTCTGAGACCCAGTACTTC,CASSLGSGSETQYF
TRBJ2-7,NA,TRBV19,medium-sized,TGTGCCAGTAGTATAACCAGCGGGTACGAGCAGTACTTC,CASSITSGYEQYF
TRBJ2-7,TRBD1,TRBV4-1,medium-sized,TGCGCCAGCAGCCAAGATGGGACAGGGGGACGGGAGCAGTACTTC,CASSQDGTGGREQYF
TRBJ2-3,NA,TRBV9,NA,TGTGCCAGCAGCGTAGGAACGGTCGTCTCAGGGGCAGATACGCAGTATTTT,CASSVGTVVSGADTQYF
TRBJ2-2,NA,TRBV6-1,NA,TGTGCCAGCAGTGAAGATGTTGTCACCGGGGAGCTGTTTTTT,CASSEDVVTGELFF
TRBJ2-7,NA,TRBV5-6,few,TGTGCCAGCAGCTTTTTAGGGGGAGCCGAGCAGTACTTC,CASSFLGGAEQYF
TRBJ2-1,NA,TRBV27,NA,TGTGCCAGCAGTTTATCGGCGGTGAGCGTCTACGAGCAGTTCTTC,CASSLSAVSVYEQFF
TRBJ1-1,NA,TRBV4-1,medium-sized,TGCGCCAGCAGCCAAGGACCCTCCGTTGAAGCTTTCTTT,CASSQGPSVEAFF
TRBJ2-7,TRBD1,TRBV9,NA,TGTGCCAGCAGCGCTACTCAGGGGGCTTACGAGCAGTACTTC,CASSATQGAYEQYF